This T cell receptor beta chain was profiled in a study of a mutant IDH1 vaccine in newly diagnosed glioma. Specified time point: baseline, week 1 (first vaccination visit). Treatment denoted: pre-vaccination baseline after standard-of-care therapy. CDR3 length: 15 residues. V was pared by 1 base and J by 8 bases, with 15 bases between. Germline V gene data show CDR1 as MGHRA and CDR2 as YSYEKL. Repertoires were generated with immunoSEQ multiplex PCR, while TCRdb's copy carries only in-frame clones and drops some. The table lists 55,000 to 70,000 clones, 79% of them singletons. V is TRBV4-1 and J is TRBJ1-5; no firm D call. The clonotype originates from a man over 45 with glioma. Sequenced here: PBMCs, sampled from a glioma patient treated with radiotherapy, temozolomide or both. The CDR3 DNA is TGCGCCAGCAGCCAAGCCGAGGGAGGGAGGGAGCCCCAGCATTTT. The encoded protein is CASSQAEGGREPQHF.